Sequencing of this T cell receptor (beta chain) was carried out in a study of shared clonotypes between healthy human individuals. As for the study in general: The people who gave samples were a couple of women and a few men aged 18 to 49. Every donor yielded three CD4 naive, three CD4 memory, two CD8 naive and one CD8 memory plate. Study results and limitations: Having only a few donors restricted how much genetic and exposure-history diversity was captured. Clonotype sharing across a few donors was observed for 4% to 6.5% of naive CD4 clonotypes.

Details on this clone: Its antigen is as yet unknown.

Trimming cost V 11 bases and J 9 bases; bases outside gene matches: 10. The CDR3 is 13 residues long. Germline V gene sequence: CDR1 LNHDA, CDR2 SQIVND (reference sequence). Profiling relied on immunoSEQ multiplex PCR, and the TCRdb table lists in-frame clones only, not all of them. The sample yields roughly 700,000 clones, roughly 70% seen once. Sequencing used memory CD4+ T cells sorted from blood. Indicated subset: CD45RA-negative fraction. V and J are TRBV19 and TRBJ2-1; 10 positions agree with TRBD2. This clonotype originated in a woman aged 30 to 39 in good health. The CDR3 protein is CASQGSGRGEQFF. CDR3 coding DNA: TGTGCCTCACAGGGAAGCGGGAGGGGTGAGCAGTTCTTC.